This T cell receptor (beta chain) was sequenced in a study of T-cell memory formation after mild COVID-19. From germline, CDR1 is SGHAT and CDR2 FQNNGV. This CDR3 region has 18 residues. V lost 1 base to trimming and J lost 5 bases; unmatched junction nucleotides: 8. From 5'RACE with constant-segment primers came TCR alpha and TCR beta cDNA libraries that carried sample barcodes and UMIs. TCRdb called the 5' RACE reads again in MiXCR, with one record for every CDR3 protein. Of roughly 200,000 distinct CDR3 sequences listed, about a fifth are singletons. The receptor was isolated from an adult woman who had mild COVID-19 (a few samples of this study predate the infection). Cell type and time point are not known. Material: PBMCs or a T cell subset sorted from them (not recorded which). This rearrangement joins TRBV11-2 to TRBJ2-3; 14 bases are a match to TRBD2. The CDR3 DNA sequence: TGTGCCAGCAGCTTAGCTGGGACTAGCGGGAGTTTGAGAGATACGCAGTATTTT. This codes for CASSLAGTSGSLRDTQYF.